This T cell receptor (beta chain) stems from a study of molecular identifiers for immune sequencing clone quantification. CDR1 LGHNT and CDR2 FRNRAP come from the germline V gene. V lost 7 bases to trimming and J lost 4 bases, with 10 bases between them. The CDR3 is made up of 12 amino acids. It was with previously described methods and listed TCR primers that bulk TCR libraries were made. TCRdb reprocessed the PCR reads via MiXCR and lists one record per CDR3 protein. The sample carries over 300,000 distinct CDR3 sequences, 24% recorded once. Overall study findings and caveats: Clones that exceeded 20 RNA copies held over 97% of effector molecules, yet under 1% in naive cells. Single-cell amounts of spiked Jurkat TCR RNA were reportedly detectable among fewer than 1.3 million naive cells.

The CD8+CD4-CCR7+CD45RA+ phenotype defined the sorted naive CD8 T cells. As concerns this clonotype: The target antigen is unknown.

V usage is TRBV12-5 and J usage is TRBJ1-2, with a tentative D call TRBD1 (5 bases). The sequence derives from a human donor in good health. Some libraries in this study had Jurkat cell RNA spiked in. The specimen sequenced was naive CD8+ T cells from blood, with Jurkat cell RNA spiked in. Subset: FACS-sorted CD8+CD4-CCR7+CD45RA+ naive T cells. The CDR3 DNA reads as TGTGCTAGTGACAGGAGAGTCTATGGCTACACCTTC. Translated: CASDRRVYGYTF.